These T cell receptor beta chains were read from a single sample in a study of tumor-infiltrating lymphocytes in primary liver carcinoma. A single record per CDR3 protein comes from TCRdb applying MiXCR to the multiplex PCR reads. Of approximately 320,000 distinct CDR3 sequences detected, around three fifths appear once; the ten largest clones hold about a sixth. Material for sequencing was peripheral blood. Source of these receptors: a woman in her twenties or thirties with primary liver carcinoma and hepatitis B virus infection. The CDR3 runs from the conserved cysteine through the conserved F or W. A D gene is named only where the DNA matches it firmly.

j_call	d_call	v_call	cdr3_aa
TRBJ1-2	.	TRBV30	CAWTPDRGYGYTF
TRBJ2-1	.	TRBV2	CASNRGTEQFF
TRBJ2-7	.	TRBV6-2/TRBV6-3	CASSSIRSVSCEKYF
TRBJ1-1	.	TRBV28	CANTRTQGGTEAFF
TRBJ1-2	TRBD1	TRBV6-2/TRBV6-3	CASRGQGAHGCGYTF
TRBJ2-7	TRBD1	TRBV11-3	CASSPRTGRYEQYF
TRBJ1-4	.	TRBV4-2	CASSQGDGATNEKLFF
TRBJ1-2	TRBD1	TRBV4-2	CASSQDRQGAGYGYTF
TRBJ2-7	.	TRBV5-5	CASSLDAGSYEQYF
TRBJ1-1	.	TRBV6-6	CVSSYIGDTEAFF
TRBJ2-2	.	TRBV6-5	CASSYATGSTGELFF
TRBJ2-1	.	TRBV5-4	CTSSLAGEAYNEQFF
TRBJ1-5	.	TRBV12-3/TRBV12-4	CASSLVLSSNQSQHF
TRBJ2-5	.	TRBV4-3	CASNPDSQETQYF
TRBJ2-5	TRBD1	TRBV6-6	CASSSGQGGETQYF
TRBJ2-1	TRBD1	TRBV4-3	CASSWRQGSYDEQFF
TRBJ2-7	.	TRBV29-1	CSVEDWGYEQYF
TRBJ2-5	TRBD2	TRBV4-2	CASSPSGAGGKETQYF
TRBJ2-6	.	TRBV11-2	CATQRPHSGANVLTF
TRBJ1-5	.	TRBV12-3/TRBV12-4	CASSPSGQPQHF
TRBJ2-1	.	TRBV5-1	CASSLEGSYNEQFF
TRBJ1-4	.	TRBV7-9	CASSLAPGHGNEKLFF
TRBJ1-5	.	TRBV4-1	CASSQDYNQPQLF
TRBJ2-5	TRBD2	TRBV7-8	CASLRWGGTQETQYF
TRBJ2-5	.	TRBV4-1	CASSQKSALVSGEKETQNF
TRBJ2-7	.	TRBV12-3/TRBV12-4	CASTLRSLGEQYF
TRBJ2-6	TRBD1	TRBV6-5	CTSSRLIQGSGANVLTF
TRBJ1-6	.	TRBV12-3/TRBV12-4	CASGGGTDNSPLHF
TRBJ1-1	.	TRBV12-5	CTSVRGGSEAFF
TRBJ2-1	.	TRBV11-2	CASSLSLDVSYNEQFF
TRBJ2-5	.	TRBV29-1	CSVGLLTEETQYF
TRBJ2-1	.	TRBV10-3	CAISESATTDSEQFF
TRBJ2-5	TRBD2	TRBV7-9	CGSSARTSGETQYF
TRBJ2-6	.	TRBV9	CASSVQGNPGANVLTF
TRBJ2-4	.	TRBV6-6	CASRENGIRGYIQYF